The 27 T cell receptor beta chains listed next were all sequenced from one sample in a study of blood T cell repertoires in COVID-19. Only in-frame clones appear in the TCRdb table, and some are missing; sequencing was by immunoSEQ multiplex PCR. The repertoire consists of fewer than 250,000 clones, with 83% occurring once and the leading ten covering roughly 5%. The sample comprised PBMCs or T cells enriched from blood (not recorded which). These TCRs come from a woman in her 50s who had been exposed to COVID-19.

This clone was observed a handful of times. The chain carries TRBV5-6 and TRBJ2-5; D remains ambiguous. Trimming removed 5 bases from V and 2 bases from J, with 13 bases in between. Per the germline V gene, CDR1 is SGHDT and CDR2 is YYEEEE. The CDR3 consists of 14 residues. The CDR3 coding sequence is TGTGCCAGCAGGTTGCGCGGCCAGCAAGAGACCCAGTACTTC. The encoded protein is CASRLRGQQETQYF. The whole variable domain, filled in from reference TRBV5-6 and TRBJ2-5, reads DAGVTQSPTHLIKTRGQQVTLRCSPKSGHDTVSWYQQALGQGPQFIFQYYEEEERQRGNFPDRFSGHQFPNYSSELNVNALLLGDSALYLCASRLRGQQETQYFGPGTRLLVL.

V gene TRBV6-5 combines with J gene TRBJ1-1, with 7 nucleotides matching TRBD1. The CDR3 is 13 residues long. CDR1 and CDR2 from the germline V gene are MNHEY and SVGAGI. V lost 5 bases and J lost 5; bases outside the gene matches: 5. The CDR3 sequence: CASSIQGTTEAFF. The CDR3 DNA sequence: TGTGCCAGCAGTATACAGGGGACGACTGAAGCTTTCTTT.

The chain recombines TRBV5-4 with TRBJ2-3, with D unclear. The germline V and J ends were trimmed by 3 bases and 4 bases, with 15 bases remaining between them. Germline CDR1 SGHNT, CDR2 YYREEE (reference sequence). CDR3 length: 15 residues. This CDR3 reads CASSSEIQPSDTQYF. As DNA, the CDR3 is TGTGCCAGCAGCTCGGAGATCCAGCCGTCAGATACGCAGTATTTT.

The V call is TRBV7-2, the J call TRBJ2-7; TRBD2 matches at 8 bases. V was pared by 0 bases and J by 4 bases, with 5 bases of the junction left unmatched. This CDR3 has 15 amino acids. CDR1 and CDR2 (germline): SGHTA, FQGNSA. Here the CDR3 DNA reads TGTGCCAGCAGCTTAGCCGGGGGGGAAGCGTACGAGCAGTACTTC. Its translation is CASSLAGGEAYEQYF.

This chain uses TRBV6-5 with TRBJ1-1, with D possibly TRBD1 on 5 matching bases. Germline assignment: CDR1 MNHEY and CDR2 SVGAGI. V gave up 0 bases and J gave up 9 bases, with 14 bases separating them. This CDR3 is 14 amino acids long. The CDR3 sequence is CASSYSTPGGKAFF. The DNA of the CDR3 is TGTGCCAGCAGTTACTCGACTCCGGGGGGAAAAGCTTTCTTT.

The chain combines TRBV9 with TRBJ1-2, with D possibly TRBD1 on 5 matching bases. Looked up from germline, CDR1 is SGDLS and CDR2 is YYNGEE. V was clipped by 0 bases and J by 8 bases, with 11 bases between them. The CDR3 totals 13 residues. This chain's CDR3 is CASSVGGSGGYTF. The CDR3 nucleotides read TGTGCCAGCAGCGTAGGGGGCTCCGGGGGCTACACCTTC.

CDR3 DNA: TGTGCCAGCAGCTTAGGCAGCTATGGCTACACCTTC. As protein: CASSLGSYGYTF. V usage is TRBV11-2 and J usage is TRBJ1-2; no clear D. CDR1 and CDR2 (germline): SGHAT, FQNNGV. The CDR3 covers 12 residues. Trimming shortened V by 1 base and J by 4 bases, and 4 bases separated the two germline ends.

This chain connects TRBV6-5 to TRBJ1-5, with unresolved D. The germline V and J ends were trimmed by 6 bases and 4 bases, with 7 bases remaining between them. Germline CDR1 MNHEY, CDR2 SVGAGI. The CDR3 is made up of 12 amino acids. CDR3 sequence reads: CASSHGNQPQHF. The DNA of the CDR3 is TGTGCCAGCAGCCACGGGAATCAGCCCCAGCATTTT.

The V call is TRBV3-1 (or the pseudogene TRBV3-2), the J call TRBJ1-2; 7 bases fit TRBD1. The CDR3 is 14 residues long. CDR1 is LGHDT, CDR2 YNNKEL, per germline (reference sequence). V lost 4 bases, J lost 4 bases, and 6 bases stayed unmatched. In DNA, the CDR3 is TGTGCCAGCAGCCCCAGGACAGGCCCCTATGGCTACACCTTC. This sequence encodes CASSPRTGPYGYTF.

This chain uses TRBV7-2 with TRBJ2-6; D might be TRBD2 (7 bases). Germline V CDR1 and CDR2: SGHTA, FQGNSA. This CDR3 region has 18 residues. V was clipped by 2 bases and J by 1 base, with 15 bases between them. CDR3: CASSLSGGGFSGANVLTF. In nucleotides, the CDR3 is TGTGCCAGCAGCTTATCTGGCGGGGGCTTTTCTGGGGCCAACGTCCTGACTTTC.

The V call is TRBV2, the J call TRBJ1-2, with 10 bases identical to TRBD1. Germline CDR1 and CDR2: SNHLY and FYNNEI. The V gene end was trimmed by 4 bases and the J gene end by 6 bases; junction bases not matched to a gene: 5. The length of the CDR3 is 14 residues. The CDR3 here is CASSVLGTGDGYTF. For the CDR3, the DNA is TGTGCCAGCAGTGTCCTCGGGACAGGGGATGGCTACACCTTC. Filled out from reference TRBV2 and TRBJ1-2, the complete variable domain reads EPEVTQTPSHQVTQMGQEVILRCVPISNHLYFYWYRQILGQKVEFLVSFYNNEISEKSEIFDDQFSVERPDGSNFTLKIRSTKLEDSAMYFCASSVLGTGDGYTFGSGTRLTVV.

The chain uses TRBV7-9 and TRBJ2-2; 7 nucleotides agree with TRBD1. There are 15 residues in the CDR3. With 8 bases clipped from V and 5 bases from J, the junction kept 11 bases outside the gene matches. CDR1 is SEHNR, CDR2 FQNEAQ, per germline (reference sequence). The CDR3 DNA reads as TGTGCCAGCGGCAGACAGGGTGGTAGGACCGGGGAGCTGTTTTTT. It is translated as CASGRQGGRTGELFF.

The chain carries TRBV19 and TRBJ1-1; maybe TRBD1 (5 bases). The CDR3 runs 14 residues. V shed 5 bases and J shed 8 bases, with 18 bases lying between them. The V gene's germline CDR1 is LNHDA and CDR2 SQIVND (reference sequence). In nucleotides, the CDR3 is TGTGCCAGTAGTGTGCAGGGTGGGTTCGGCGAAGCTTTCTTT. This sequence encodes CASSVQGGFGEAFF.

The V gene is TRBV6-6, the J gene TRBJ2-7, with no clear D. The germline V gene encodes CDR1 MNHNY and CDR2 SVGAGI (reference sequence). The CDR3 is made up of 15 amino acids. V was shortened by 6 bases and J by 5 bases, with 20 bases between the two germline ends. The CDR3 nucleotides are TGTGCCAGCAGGAGACGTGGGTCGATGGGCGACGAGCAGTACTTC. This translates into CASRRRGSMGDEQYF.

This clone was counted a few times. This chain joins TRBV6-6 and TRBJ1-1; D remains ambiguous. The ends were cut back, 0 bases at V and 0 bases at J, with 11 bases in the middle. The length of the CDR3 is 16 residues. The germline V gene encodes CDR1 MNHNY and CDR2 SVGAGI (reference sequence). The CDR3 here is CASSYSSPVMNTEAFF. The CDR3 DNA reads TGTGCCAGCAGTTACTCTAGCCCAGTGATGAACACTGAAGCTTTCTTT.

The V and J genes are TRBV24-1 and TRBJ2-5; D not resolved. Trimming pared 3 bases from V and 3 bases from J, leaving 13 bases between. This CDR3 comprises 15 residues. The germline V gene has CDR1 KGHDR and CDR2 SFDVKD. CDR3 coding DNA: TGTGCCACCAGTGATGGGCAGATTCACGAAGAGACCCAGTACTTC. This codes for CATSDGQIHEETQYF.

The J gene is TRBJ1-4, the V gene TRBV5-1, with 9 bases identical to TRBD1. V dropped 0 bases and J dropped 7; count of bases not matched to a gene: 4. Germline V CDR1 and CDR2: SGHRS, YFSETQ. The CDR3 consists of 15 residues. CDR3 in amino acids: CASSLGDREVEKLFF. For the CDR3, the DNA is TGCGCCAGCAGCTTGGGGGACAGGGAGGTTGAAAAACTGTTTTTT.

V is TRBV6-1 and J is TRBJ1-5, with D uncertain. CDR1 and CDR2 from the germline V gene are MNHNS and SASEGT. Trimming took off 1 base at V and 6 bases at J, with 13 bases between the two ends. CDR3 length: 15 amino acids. The CDR3 loop is CASSEDGGPGQPQHF. The CDR3, as DNA: TGTGCCAGCAGTGAAGATGGAGGTCCGGGTCAGCCCCAGCATTTT.

V is TRBV5-5 and J is TRBJ1-4; the match to TRBD1 covers 7 bases. The length of the CDR3 is 15 residues. V was pared by 0 bases and J by 5 bases, with 4 bases of the junction left unmatched. Per germline, CDR1 SGHKS and CDR2 YYEKEE (reference sequence). Written as DNA, the CDR3 is TGTGCCAGCAGCTTGGTAGCAGGGGGGAATGAAAAACTGTTTTTT. Translated: CASSLVAGGNEKLFF.

The CDR3 is CASSLGGGSNQPQHF. The CDR3 DNA reads TGTGCCAGCAGCTTAGGGGGGGGTAGCAATCAGCCCCAGCATTTT. The chain links TRBV7-8 to TRBJ1-5, with a weak D call TRBD1 (5 bases). Germline assignment: CDR1 SGHVS and CDR2 FQNEAQ. V lost 1 base, J lost 0 bases, and 7 bases lay in between. The length of the CDR3 is 15 residues. The variable domain in full, completed from reference TRBV7-8 and TRBJ1-5, reads GAGVSQSPRYKVAKRGQDVALRCDPISGHVSLFWYQQALGQGPEFLTYFQNEAQLDKSGLPSDRFFAERPEGSVSTLKIQRTQQEDSAVYLCASSLGGGSNQPQHFGDGTRLSIL.

This rearrangement joins TRBV5-5 to TRBJ2-2; 7 bases map to TRBD1. Per germline, CDR1 SGHKS and CDR2 YYEKEE (reference sequence). The CDR3 has 16 amino acids. The trim removed 0 bases at V and 6 bases at J, leaving 8 bases unmatched. CDR3 sequence: CASSLVRFRGSGELFF. The CDR3 DNA reads TGTGCCAGCAGCTTGGTGCGTTTCAGGGGGTCCGGGGAGCTGTTTTTT. Complete variable domain (other parts from reference TRBV5-5 and TRBJ2-2): DAGVTQSPTHLIKTRGQQVTLRCSPISGHKSVSWYQQVLGQGPQFIFQYYEKEERGRGNFPDRFSARQFPNYSSELNVNALLLGDSALYLCASSLVRFRGSGELFFGEGSRLTVL.

The V call is TRBV9, the J call TRBJ2-3; a possible D gene is TRBD1 (6 bases). Germline lookup yields CDR1 SGDLS and CDR2 YYNGEE. There are 15 residues in the CDR3. V lost 2 bases to trimming and J lost 6 bases, with 16 bases between them. The CDR3 is CASSVRDTRSDTQYF. For the CDR3, the DNA is TGTGCCAGCAGCGTCCGGGACACCAGATCTGATACGCAGTATTTT.

This clone appeared once. The CDR3 sequence: CASSLQGTVGYTF. The CDR3 region has the DNA TGTGCCAGCAGCCTACAGGGAACGGTCGGCTACACCTTC. The chain combines TRBV3-1 (or the pseudogene TRBV3-2) with TRBJ1-2; a possible D gene is TRBD1 (6 bases). Germline CDR1 is LGHDT and CDR2 is YNNKEL (reference sequence). Trimming pared 4 bases from V and 8 bases from J, leaving 14 bases between. The CDR3 is 13 amino acids.

The chain carries TRBV3-1 (or the pseudogene TRBV3-2) and TRBJ2-2; 11 bases match TRBD2. J was trimmed by 4 bases and V by 6 bases; bases with no gene match: 7. Germline values: CDR1 LGHDT, CDR2 YNNKEL (reference sequence). The CDR3 has 16 residues. CDR3 in DNA: TGTGCCAGCAGTTACACTAGCGGGGGACCCACCGGGGAGCTGTTTTTT. It codes for CASSYTSGGPTGELFF.

By share, this clone ranks as medium-sized. This chain links TRBV5-6 with TRBJ1-6, with D perhaps matching TRBD1 (5 bases). CDR3 length: 16 residues. The V gene's germline CDR1 is SGHDT and CDR2 YYEEEE. V was cut by 1 base and J by 0 bases, with 8 bases left in between. CDR3 DNA: TGTGCCAGCAGCTTGTGGGGGGGCTCCTATAATTCACCCCTCCACTTT. Its protein product is CASSLWGGSYNSPLHF.

The chain carries TRBV5-1 and TRBJ1-1, with a possible D match to TRBD1 (6 bases). The germline gives CDR1 SGHRS, CDR2 YFSETQ. This CDR3 region has 15 residues. Trimming removed 5 bases at V and 1 base at J, with 15 bases between. The CDR3 DNA reads TGCGCCAGCAGTCCTACGGGACAAAAGAACACTGAAGCTTTCTTT. Its protein is CASSPTGQKNTEAFF.

The chain couples TRBV6-5 to TRBJ1-2; tentatively, D is TRBD1 (5 bases). Germline CDR1 MNHEY, CDR2 SVGAGI. The germline V and J ends were trimmed by 10 bases and 4 bases, with 13 bases remaining between them. The CDR3 runs 12 residues. The CDR3, as DNA: TGTGCCACTGGCGAGCAGGGCTATGGCTACACCTTC. Residues: CATGEQGYGYTF.